These 19 T cell receptor beta chains were all obtained from the same sample, sequenced in a study of post-analysis software for immune sequencing data. Study-level points and caveats: TRBV segments more frequent in patients than in controls numbered about five and included TRBV5-6, TRBV5-1 and TRBV20-1.

The library was made from cDNA and included unique molecular identifiers. MiXCR, run by TCRdb on the PCR reads, gives a single entry per CDR3 protein. The sample contains hundreds of thousands of distinct CDR3 sequences, 25% to 30% of which appear only once. For these TCRs, the target antigens are not known. Input material: blood. Every receptor here comes from a girl aged 5-17 years with multiple sclerosis.

The chain is built from TRBV24-1 and TRBJ2-1; D remains ambiguous. The V gene lost 3 bases and the J gene lost 5 bases, with 7 bases spanning the gap. The germline CDR1 and CDR2 sequences are KGHDR and SFDVKD. The CDR3 is 13 amino acids. This CDR3 reads CATSDPAHNEQFF. DNA of the CDR3: TGTGCCACCAGTGATCCCGCCCACAATGAGCAGTTCTTC.

The chain has TRBV4-1 and TRBJ2-7; 11 nucleotides agree with TRBD2. CDR1 is MGHRA and CDR2 is YSYEKL in the germline V gene. The V gene end was trimmed by 3 bases and the J gene end by 5 bases; junction bases not matched to a gene: 9. The CDR3 covers 16 residues. The CDR3 DNA is TGCGCCAGCAGCCAGGTACTAGCGGGAGACATCGACGAGCAGTACTTC. Protein: CASSQVLAGDIDEQYF.

The rearrangement uses TRBV5-1 and TRBJ2-5; maybe TRBD2 (6 bases). Trimming took 4 bases from V and 0 from J, leaving 19 bases between them. The CDR3 runs 17 residues. Germline V gene sequence: CDR1 SGHRS, CDR2 YFSETQ. CDR3 loop: CASSPNRVGGYQETQYF. The CDR3 coding sequence is TGCGCCAGCAGCCCCAATAGGGTTGGGGGGTACCAAGAGACCCAGTACTTC.

In its sample, this clonotype was seen many times. V is TRBV29-1 and J is TRBJ2-5, with D hard to call. Trimming stripped 6 bases from V and 4 bases from J, with 6 bases between. This CDR3 comprises 10 residues. Looked up from germline, CDR1 is SQVTM and CDR2 is ANQGSEA. In DNA form, the CDR3 reads TGCAGCGTACTTTTAGAGACCCAGTACTTC. Protein sequence: CSVLLETQYF. The variable domain in full, with the rest retrieved from reference TRBV29-1 and TRBJ2-5, is SAVISQKPSRDICQRGTSLTIQCQVDSQVTMMFWYRQQPGQSLTLIATANQGSEATYESGFVIDKFPISRPNLTFSTLTVSNMSPEDSSIYLCSVLLETQYFGPGTRLLVL.

This clonotype was seen at least ten times. The chain uses TRBV11-2 and TRBJ2-7; a possible D gene is TRBD2 (6 bases). Trimming left V 1 base short and J 4 bases short, with 11 bases between. CDR3 size: 14 residues. The germline V gene has CDR1 SGHAT and CDR2 FQNNGV. CDR3 nucleotides: TGTGCCAGCAGCTTAGGGGGGACTCTATACGAGCAGTACTTC. Translated: CASSLGGTLYEQYF.

This clonotype was observed a few times. The chain has TRBV29-1 and TRBJ1-1; tentatively, D is TRBD1 (5 bases). Germline loops: CDR1 SQVTM, CDR2 ANQGSEA. CDR3 length: 14 residues. Deletions cut 5 bases from V and 0 bases from J, with 13 bases between. Here the CDR3 reads CSVLPGTMNTEAFF. The CDR3 DNA reads TGCAGCGTTCTCCCGGGGACTATGAACACTGAAGCTTTCTTT.

The chain links TRBV25-1 to TRBJ1-6, with a tentative D call TRBD1 (5 bases). The CDR3 contains 16 residues. V was shortened by 0 bases and J by 13 bases, with 19 bases between the two germline ends. Germline values: CDR1 MGHDK, CDR2 SYGVNS. Written as DNA, the CDR3 is TGTGCCAGCAGTGAATATAGAGCGAGCGGGGCCGCGCCCCTCCACTTT. Translation: CASSEYRASGAAPLHF.

The chain couples TRBV3-1 to TRBJ2-2; D gene ambiguous. The CDR3 totals 15 residues. Germline V gives CDR1 LGHDT, CDR2 YNNKEL (reference sequence). V lost 0 bases and J 2 bases, leaving 7 bases between the germline ends. In DNA, the CDR3 is TGTGCCAGCAGCCAAGACGCCAGTAACACCGGGGAGCTGTTTTTT. Protein: CASSQDASNTGELFF.

This clonotype came up a few times. The CDR3 loop is CASSPQGDSPLHF. CDR3 sequence (DNA): TGTGCCAGCTCACCGCAGGGGGATTCACCCCTCCACTTT. The V and J genes are TRBV18 and TRBJ1-6; 7 nucleotides line up with TRBD1. Germline CDR1 reads KGHSH; CDR2 reads LQKENI. After removal of 3 bases from V and 8 bases from J, the junction contained 1 base not matched to a gene. This CDR3 comprises 13 residues.

This clonotype was observed a few times. The V gene is TRBV20-1, the J gene TRBJ2-1, with D maybe TRBD2 (5 bases). The CDR3 contains 14 residues. Germline-derived CDR1 and CDR2 are DFQATT and SNEGSKA (reference sequence). The ends were cut back, 0 bases at V and 10 bases at J, with 16 bases in the middle. In DNA form, the CDR3 reads TGCAGTGCTAGAGATGAGCGCCCCTCGGGGGAGCAGTTCTTC. Protein sequence: CSARDERPSGEQFF.

This CDR3 is CASSLAGSVDTIYF. In DNA form, the CDR3 reads TGTGCCAGCAGTTTAGCAGGATCAGTGGACACCATATATTTT. This chain joins TRBV12-3 or TRBV12-4 and TRBJ1-3; D is unresolved. V shed 0 bases and J shed 8 bases, with 11 bases lying between them. CDR3 length: 14 residues.

This clonotype has just a few counts. V is TRBV27 and J is TRBJ1-2, with TRBD1 matching 10 bases. The germline V gene encodes CDR1 MNHEY and CDR2 SMNVEV (reference sequence). The J segment lost 6 bases and the V segment lost 5 bases, leaving 12 bases of the junction unmatched. CDR3 length: 16 amino acids. The CDR3 DNA reads as TGTGCCAGCAGTCCACGAAACACCGGGACAGGGGATGGCTACACCTTC. Its protein product is CASSPRNTGTGDGYTF.

The genes are TRBV9 and TRBJ2-2; D is undetermined. The CDR3 totals 15 residues. Germline V gene lookup returns CDR1 SGDLS and CDR2 YYNGEE. The V gene lost 3 bases and the J gene lost 2 bases, with 11 bases spanning the gap. The CDR3 coding sequence is TGTGCCAGCAGCGCACAGAATCCTAACACCGGGGAGCTGTTTTTT. This codes for CASSAQNPNTGELFF.

The genes are TRBV5-1 and TRBJ2-7; 9 bases are shared with TRBD1. With 2 bases clipped from V and 5 bases from J, the junction kept 8 bases outside the gene matches. The CDR3 is made up of 15 amino acids. Germline V lookup: CDR1 SGHRS, CDR2 YFSETQ. Written as DNA, the CDR3 is TGCGCCAGCAGCTTTAGGGGACAGGGACCCCACGAGCAGTACTTC. This encodes CASSFRGQGPHEQYF. The full variable domain, its missing parts supplied by reference TRBV5-1 and TRBJ2-7, is KAGVTQTPRYLIKTRGQQVTLSCSPISGHRSVSWYQQTPGQGLQFLFEYFSETQRNKGNFPGRFSGRQFSNSRSEMNVSTLELGDSALYLCASSFRGQGPHEQYFGPGTRLTVT.

The chain uses TRBV12-3 or TRBV12-4 and TRBJ1-5; D gene uncertain. This CDR3 has 17 amino acids. The V and J ends lost 8 bases and 5 bases respectively, with 25 bases between them. DNA of the CDR3: TGTGCCAGCTCAATCTCCGCCCCTCGGCTGGATTATCAGCCCCAGCATTTT. This translates into CASSISAPRLDYQPQHF.

The chain carries TRBV7-2 and TRBJ1-5; D possibly corresponds to TRBD1 (5 bases). V was trimmed by 5 bases and J by 5 bases, leaving 13 bases between them. The CDR3 spans 14 residues. Germline CDR1 is SGHTA and CDR2 is FQGNSA. This CDR3 reads CASSRIGADQPQHF. CDR3 DNA sequence: TGTGCCAGCAGCCGGATCGGGGCAGATCAGCCCCAGCATTTT. Complete variable domain (other parts from reference TRBV7-2 and TRBJ1-5): GAGVSQSPSNKVTEKGKDVELRCDPISGHTALYWYRQSLGQGLEFLIYFQGNSAPDKSGLPSDRFSAERTGGSVSTLTIQRTQQEDSAVYLCASSRIGADQPQHFGDGTRLSIL.

This clonotype was observed a handful of times. Germline and junction disagree at one end, which may indicate a read error. The CDR3 DNA reads as TGTGCCACCAGCAGAGATCTAGGGTCAGGCACAGATACGCTGTATTTT. Its protein is CATSRDLGSGTDTLYF. The chain joins TRBV15 to TRBJ2-3; D uncertain. The CDR3 is 16 residues long. Germline CDR1 LNHNV, CDR2 YYDKDF (reference sequence).

This clonotype has a handful of counts. The chain has TRBV27 and TRBJ2-3; 7 bases fit TRBD2. With V trimmed by 1 base and J by 2 bases, 12 bases remained unmatched. CDR1 and CDR2 from the germline V gene are MNHEY and SMNVEV (reference sequence). This CDR3 is built from 18 residues. The CDR3 nucleotides read TGTGCCAGCAGTTTATACCCCCCACGCGGGGGACTCACAGATACGCAGTATTTT. Translating gives CASSLYPPRGGLTDTQYF.

Only a few counts were recorded for this clonotype. This chain uses TRBV15 with TRBJ2-5; the D gene could be TRBD1 or TRBD2 (5 bases each). With 3 bases removed from V and 4 bases from J, the gap between germline ends came to 9 bases. In germline, CDR1 is LNHNV, CDR2 YYDKDF (reference sequence). The CDR3 has 13 amino acids. In DNA, the CDR3 is TGTGCCACCAGCAGTGAGGGGAGAGAGACCCAGTACTTC. Its translation: CATSSEGRETQYF.